This passage covers 21 T cell receptor beta chains from one sample sequenced in a study of response to subunit inactivated influenza vaccine. TCRdb processed the RT-PCR reads anew with MiXCR; each CDR3 protein has one entry. Found here are some 640,000 distinct CDR3 sequences, more than 11% of them singletons; the top ten hold around 6.5%. Specimen: PBMCs from blood, collected 14 to 15 days before vaccination. The receptors shown here come from a man aged 45-60 years who received an inactivated influenza vaccine.

The rearrangement links TRBV12-3 or TRBV12-4 to TRBJ2-3; 9 bases are a match to TRBD2. The V gene end was trimmed by 6 bases and the J gene end by 3 bases; junction bases not matched to a gene: 4. The CDR3 runs to 14 residues. CDR3 protein: CASSIAGATDTQYF. The CDR3 bases are TGTGCCAGCAGCATAGCGGGAGCTACAGATACGCAGTATTTT.

Ten or more counts support this clonotype. The J gene is TRBJ1-2, the V gene TRBV24-1; no firm D call. The CDR3 runs 14 residues. Trimming took 9 bases from V and 3 from J, leaving 16 bases between them. Germline CDR1 KGHDR, CDR2 SFDVKD. DNA of the CDR3: TGTGCCACCTCCACAGAGATGCTCGACTATGGCTACACCTTC. Its translation: CATSTEMLDYGYTF.

Ten or more counts support this clonotype. The chain couples TRBV12-3 or TRBV12-4 to TRBJ2-3, with D maybe TRBD2 (5 bases). This CDR3 comprises 15 residues. Trimming removed 5 bases from V and 4 bases from J, with 16 bases in between. The chain's CDR3 is CASSLGWTEADTQYF. The CDR3 DNA reads as TGTGCCAGCAGTCTGGGGTGGACGGAGGCAGATACGCAGTATTTT.

This clonotype was seen only a few times. The gene calls are TRBV20-1 and TRBJ2-1; 9 nucleotides agree with TRBD2. Germline V CDR1 and CDR2: DFQATT, SNEGSKA (reference sequence). The CDR3 sequence is 16 residues long. The V gene end was trimmed by 0 bases and the J gene end by 2 bases; junction bases not matched to a gene: 5. The CDR3 DNA reads as TGCAGTGCTAGAGATCCGACTAGCGGAGCCTACAATGAGCAGTTCTTC. Its translation is CSARDPTSGAYNEQFF.

This rearrangement joins TRBV14 to TRBJ2-1, with D perhaps assigned TRBD1 or TRBD2 (6 bases each). The CDR3 sequence is 24 residues long. V was shortened by 1 base and J by 6 bases, with 40 bases between the two germline ends. Germline V gene sequence: CDR1 SGHDN, CDR2 FVKESK. The chain's CDR3 is CASSQGRGWSGSTRGGRIFNEQFF. The CDR3 DNA reads TGTGCCAGCAGCCAAGGAAGGGGATGGTCTGGCTCGACTAGAGGGGGACGGATATTCAATGAGCAGTTCTTC.

This clonotype was observed a few times. The V call is TRBV20-1, the J call TRBJ2-3, with 11 bases aligning to TRBD2. CDR1 DFQATT and CDR2 SNEGSKA come from the germline V gene (reference sequence). This CDR3 has 16 residues. J lost 3 bases, V lost 6 bases, and 11 bases had no gene match. The CDR3 bases are TGCAGTGCAAGGCCGTCTCTAGCGGGAGGTACAGATACGCAGTATTTT. This codes for CSARPSLAGGTDTQYF.

This chain links TRBV4-3 with TRBJ1-2; D might be TRBD1 (5 bases). The CDR3 contains 13 residues. CDR1 and CDR2 from the germline V gene are LGHNA and YSLEER. V was trimmed by 4 bases and J by 13 bases, leaving 19 bases between them. For the CDR3, the DNA is TGCGCCAGCAGCCCCGAGGGACCTAGGGCCGGCACCTTC. This gives the protein CASSPEGPRAGTF.

This chain uses TRBV27 with TRBJ2-7, with TRBD2 matching 11 bases. V lost 5 bases to trimming and J lost 2 bases; unmatched junction nucleotides: 11. In germline, CDR1 is MNHEY, CDR2 SMNVEV (reference sequence). The CDR3 is made up of 17 amino acids. Here the CDR3 DNA reads TGTGCCAGCAGTACCGCCCCCGGGACTAGCGGAACCTACGAGCAGTACTTC. Translated, it gives CASSTAPGTSGTYEQYF.

This clonotype was seen more than once but under ten times. The chain has TRBV5-1 and TRBJ2-7; TRBD1 matches at 11 bases. There are 16 residues in the CDR3. V lost 1 base, J lost 7 bases, and 10 bases stayed unmatched. Germline CDR1 reads SGHRS; CDR2 reads YFSETQ. The CDR3, as DNA: TGCGCCAGCAGCTTGTCCGGACAGGGGGCCTCGGGGGAGCAGTACTTC. Translating gives CASSLSGQGASGEQYF.

This clonotype has only a few counts. The V and J genes are TRBV28 and TRBJ1-2; 7 bases are shared with TRBD1. The CDR3 has 16 residues. The trim removed 5 bases at V and 4 bases at J, leaving 13 bases unmatched. Germline assignment: CDR1 MDHEN and CDR2 SYDVKM. The CDR3 sequence: CASSMLTGVSSYGYTF. The DNA of the CDR3 is TGTGCCAGCAGTATGCTTACAGGGGTTTCTAGCTATGGCTACACCTTC.

The rearrangement joins TRBV27 to TRBJ1-2, with TRBD1 as a possible D gene (5 bases). V lost 8 bases, J lost 6 bases, and 19 bases lay in between. Per germline, CDR1 MNHEY and CDR2 SMNVEV (reference sequence). This CDR3 contains 14 residues. CDR3 in DNA: TGTGCCAGCCAAAACTCCGGGACGACGCATGGCTACACCTTC. This translates into CASQNSGTTHGYTF.

The chain combines TRBV20-1 with TRBJ2-7; 7 bases map to TRBD1. The junction had 13 bases not matched to a gene; V was cut back by 5 bases and J by 3 bases. This CDR3 is built from 15 residues. Germline V gives CDR1 DFQATT, CDR2 SNEGSKA (reference sequence). Written as DNA, the CDR3 is TGCAGTGCTGACGCCGGGACAGCCTCCTTCTACGAGCAGTACTTC. Translating gives CSADAGTASFYEQYF.

This clonotype has more than one count but fewer than ten. The genes are TRBV5-1 and TRBJ2-3; 7 bases match TRBD2. The germline V gene has CDR1 SGHRS and CDR2 YFSETQ. CDR3 size: 16 residues. J was trimmed by 2 bases and V by 4 bases; bases with no gene match: 10. The CDR3 is CASSPKTSTYTDTQYF. The CDR3 nucleotides read TGCGCCAGCAGCCCAAAGACTAGCACCTACACAGATACGCAGTATTTT.

This clonotype was seen only a few times. V and J are TRBV11-1 and TRBJ2-1, with D uncertain. Trimming took off 5 bases at V and 2 bases at J, with 25 bases between the two ends. The CDR3 consists of 19 residues. CDR1 SGHAT and CDR2 FQDESV come from the germline V gene (reference sequence). CDR3 nucleotide sequence: TGTGCCAGCAGCGACGTTTTGTTTGGGCTTACGGTTACCTACAATGAGCAGTTCTTC. It specifies CASSDVLFGLTVTYNEQFF.

The rearrangement joins TRBV12-3 or TRBV12-4 to TRBJ2-7, with D tentatively TRBD1 (5 bases). CDR3 size: 16 residues. V was cut by 3 bases and J by 0 bases, with 15 bases left in between. The CDR3 region has the DNA TGTGCCAGCAGTTTGGCCGTTCTCGGACACTCCTACGAGCAGTACTTC. Its translation is CASSLAVLGHSYEQYF.

This clonotype was seen a handful of times. This rearrangement joins TRBV14 to TRBJ2-7; D might be TRBD2 (5 bases). This CDR3 is 13 amino acids long. Germline V lookup: CDR1 SGHDN, CDR2 FVKESK. Trimming cost V 1 base and J 8 bases, with 12 bases left between them. CDR3 region: CASSQGGREKQYF. CDR3 nucleotides: TGTGCCAGCAGCCAAGGCGGTAGGGAGAAGCAGTACTTC.

This clonotype was recorded at least ten times. V is TRBV12-3 or TRBV12-4 and J is TRBJ1-5; D uncertain. The CDR3 runs 14 residues. Trimming left V 5 bases short and J 0 bases short, with 8 bases between. CDR3 in amino acids: CASSPQYSNQPQHF. CDR3 sequence (DNA): TGTGCCAGCAGTCCACAGTATAGCAATCAGCCCCAGCATTTT.

The V and J genes are TRBV20-1 and TRBJ2-7; D uncertain. Trimming removed 3 bases at V and 5 bases at J, with 14 bases between. The CDR3 runs to 13 residues. Germline CDR1 reads DFQATT; CDR2 reads SNEGSKA (reference sequence). CDR3 sequence: CSASVDGWDEQYF. DNA of the CDR3: TGCAGTGCTAGCGTTGACGGGTGGGACGAGCAGTACTTC.

This clonotype has more than one count but fewer than ten. The chain employs TRBV7-9 and TRBJ2-1, with 9 positions matching TRBD2. Germline assignment: CDR1 SEHNR and CDR2 FQNEAQ (reference sequence). The CDR3 covers 15 residues. V dropped 5 bases and J dropped 7; count of bases not matched to a gene: 9. The CDR3 sequence: CASSTLAGRRNEQFF. The CDR3 DNA follows: TGTGCCAGCAGCACCCTAGCGGGACGGAGGAATGAGCAGTTCTTC.

In this sample, this clonotype turned up a few times. The rearrangement links TRBV12-3 or TRBV12-4 to TRBJ1-5; D possibly corresponds to TRBD1 (6 bases). V was clipped by 6 bases and J by 6 bases, with 15 bases between them. The length of the CDR3 is 14 residues. CDR3 in amino acids: CASSPRGPGQPQHF. As DNA, the CDR3 is TGTGCCAGCAGCCCCCGGGGGCCGGGTCAGCCCCAGCATTTT.

The chain is built from TRBV27 and TRBJ2-7; D not resolved. The CDR3 sequence is 13 residues long. V lost 6 bases and J lost 3, with 12 bases in between. The germline V gene has CDR1 MNHEY and CDR2 SMNVEV (reference sequence). This CDR3 is CASSQLPIYEQYF. CDR3 DNA: TGTGCCAGCAGCCAACTCCCCATCTACGAGCAGTACTTC.